This T cell receptor beta chain was recorded in a study of blood T cell repertoires in COVID-19. Study overall: Some COVID-19 samples were acute and others convalescent; all came from the United States, Italy and Spain. Nucleic acid was either cDNA or gDNA, and it came from T cells, B-cell-depleted T cells, or PBMCs.

TCRdb keeps only in-frame clones here, not all; method: immunoSEQ multiplex PCR. The sample shows about 320,000 clones, roughly 89% of them seen only once. The CDR3 covers 11 residues. CDR1 and CDR2 from the germline V gene are MNHEY and SVGEGT. The V end was cut by 5 bases, the J end by 13 bases, with 14 bases between. Enrollees, about 18 to 89 years old, lived in fewer than 25 US areas. Researchers sorted participants into cohorts using their self-reported clinical history. Sequenced material: PBMCs or T cells enriched from blood (not recorded which). J is TRBJ1-1 and V is TRBV6-2 or TRBV6-3; D is possibly TRBD1 (5 bases). This receptor was identified in a man between 60 and 75 years old who had recovered from COVID-19. CDR3 coding DNA: TGTGCCAGCAGTATGGGGGGGGAGGTTTTCTTT. The encoded protein is CASSMGGEVFF.